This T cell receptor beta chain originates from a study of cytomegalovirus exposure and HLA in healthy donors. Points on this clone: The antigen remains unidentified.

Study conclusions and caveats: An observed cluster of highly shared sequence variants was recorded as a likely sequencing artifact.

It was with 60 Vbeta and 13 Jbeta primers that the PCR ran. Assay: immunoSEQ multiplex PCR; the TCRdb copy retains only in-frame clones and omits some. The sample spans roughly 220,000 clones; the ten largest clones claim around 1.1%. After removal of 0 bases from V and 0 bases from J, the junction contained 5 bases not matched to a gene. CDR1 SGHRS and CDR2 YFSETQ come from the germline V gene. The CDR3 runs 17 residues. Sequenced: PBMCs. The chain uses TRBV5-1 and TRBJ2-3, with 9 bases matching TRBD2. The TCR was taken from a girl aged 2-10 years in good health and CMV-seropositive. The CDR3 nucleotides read TGCGCCAGCAGCTTGGTAGAGACTAGCGGTAGCACAGATACGCAGTATTTT. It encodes CASSLVETSGSTDTQYF.